Following are 6 T cell receptor beta chains from one sample sequenced in a study of control samples from healthy donors and cancer patients. The repertoire was sequenced with immunoSEQ multiplex PCR; TCRdb's copy has only in-frame clones and lacks some. Among roughly 130,000 clones listed, over 85% were seen once. The sequenced material came from blood. These receptors were taken from a young man in good health.

The genes are TRBV5-1 and TRBJ2-7; D gene unclear. Germline assignment: CDR1 SGHRS and CDR2 YFSETQ. The CDR3 loop spans 12 amino acids. V was clipped by 0 bases and J by 5 bases, with 6 bases between them. The CDR3: CASSLGVHEQYF. CDR3 sequence (DNA): TGCGCCAGCAGCTTGGGGGTACACGAGCAGTACTTC.

A word on this clone: Other DNA sequences in the same sample also yield this CDR3. V gene TRBV7-9 combines with J gene TRBJ2-1; no clear D. Germline V lookup: CDR1 SEHNR, CDR2 FQNEAQ (reference sequence). V was clipped by 2 bases and J by 7 bases, with 6 bases between them. The CDR3 has 12 residues. The CDR3 DNA reads as TGTGCCAGCAGCTTAATCGGGAATGAGCAGTTCTTC. Translating gives CASSLIGNEQFF.

The chain is built from TRBV2 and TRBJ1-1; D remains unclear. Between the trimmed V and J ends, which lost 6 bases and 0 bases, there was a span of 8 bases. Germline-derived CDR1 and CDR2 are SNHLY and FYNNEI. The CDR3 covers 13 residues. The CDR3 coding sequence is TGTGCCAGCAGGGGCCCTGTGAACACTGAAGCTTTCTTT. Translation gives CASRGPVNTEAFF.

The chain joins TRBV11-2 to TRBJ1-4; the D is unclear. Germline V gene data show CDR1 as SGHAT and CDR2 as FQNNGV. CDR3 length: 12 amino acids. Trimming stripped 1 base from V and 15 bases from J, with 12 bases between. The CDR3 is CASSLVQAEMFF. For the CDR3, the DNA is TGTGCCAGCAGCTTAGTGCAGGCAGAGATGTTTTTT.

The gene calls are TRBV18 and TRBJ1-6, with D perhaps matching TRBD1 (5 bases). CDR3 length equals 15 residues. The germline CDR1 and CDR2 sequences are KGHSH and LQKENI. V lost 6 bases to trimming and J lost 7 bases, with 16 bases between them. The CDR3 DNA follows: TGTGCCAGCTCCCCCTCCGTGGGGCGGAATTCACCCCTCCACTTT. This translates into CASSPSVGRNSPLHF.

Only one count was recorded for this clone. J is TRBJ2-1 and V is TRBV6-2 or TRBV6-3, with D hard to call. This CDR3 is 15 amino acids long. CDR1 and CDR2 from the germline V gene are MNHEY and SVGEGT. V lost 3 bases, J lost 1 base, and 10 bases lay in between. The CDR3, as DNA: TGTGCCAGCAGTTATACGGACGCTTCCTACAATGAGCAGTTCTTC. Its translation is CASSYTDASYNEQFF.